Included here is one T cell receptor (beta chain) sequence, with context. TCRdb processed the 5' RACE reads again and assigns one entry to each CDR3 protein, with no DNA. Recorded for this sample: 420,000 or so distinct CDR3 sequences. Germline assignment: CDR1 MNHNS and CDR2 SASEGT. The CDR3 covers 16 residues. The data were obtained in a study of monozygotic twins with inflammatory bowel disease. This clonotype was sampled from a human donor with ulcerative colitis or Crohn's disease, or a healthy co-twin of an affected twin (not recorded which). This chain joins TRBV6-1 and TRBJ2-4. Sequencing was done on a sample of blood. CDR3 loop: CASSETHGSAKNIQYF.